These T cell receptor beta chains were read from a single sample in a study of T-cell reconstitution after alpha-beta-depleted transplantation in children. TCRdb processed the PCR reads anew with MiXCR; each CDR3 protein has one entry. The sample shows tens of thousands of distinct CDR3 sequences, around 14% of them seen only once. The sample consisted of PBMCs, mostly from graft donor cells, taken 180 days after TCRalphabeta/CD19-depleted stem cell transplant. The receptors come from a male patient between 2 and 9 years old who had a stem cell transplant for acute lymphoblastic leukemia, so the T cells may come from the graft donor. Both conserved end residues are part of each CDR3. A D gene is named only where the DNA matches it firmly. Clone size is shown for a subset of rows, as once, few, many or a class of expanded clone.

clone size	D gene	V gene	J gene	CDR3 DNA	CDR3 protein
NA	NA	TRBV6-5	TRBJ1-1	TGTGCCAGCAGTTACGTGCAGGGAGTGGGCACTGAAGCTTTCTTT	CASSYVQGVGTEAFF
NA	NA	TRBV2	TRBJ1-1	TGTGCCAGCAGTCCTTTCTGGGCGCCGAACACTGAAGCTTTCTTT	CASSPFWAPNTEAFF
many	NA	TRBV6-6	TRBJ2-5	TGTGCCAGCAGTTTCGGACTTCAAGAGACCCAGTACTTC	CASSFGLQETQYF
NA	NA	TRBV20-1	TRBJ1-5	TGCAGTGCTAGAGACCCAGATGGAATGGGCCATCAGCCCCAGCATTTT	CSARDPDGMGHQPQHF
NA	TRBD2	TRBV4-2	TRBJ2-7	TGTGCCAGCAGCCTCCCCCCCAGCCAACTAGCGGGAGACAACGAGCAGTACTTC	CASSLPPSQLAGDNEQYF
NA	NA	TRBV4-2	TRBJ2-1	TGTGCCAGCAACCTGAAATTTGAGAAAACAGAGCACTTCTTC	CASNLKFEKTEHFF
NA	NA	TRBV7-2	TRBJ2-3	TGTGCCAGCAGCTTAGAAGGGCTTGCGAGCACAGATACGCAGTATTTT	CASSLEGLASTDTQYF
few	NA	TRBV10-2	TRBJ2-7	TGCGCCAGCCGACCGGGACGTCCGTACGAGCAGTACTTC	CASRPGRPYEQYF
few	NA	TRBV7-6	TRBJ2-4	TGTGCCAGCAGCCTAGAGGGGGCGGGAGTAAGAAACATTCAGTACTTC	CASSLEGAGVRNIQYF
NA	NA	TRBV10-3	TRBJ2-5	TGTGCCATCGGTAGCACCCGGCCAGAGACCCAGTACTTC	CAIGSTRPETQYF
few	TRBD2	TRBV5-6	TRBJ2-2	TGTGCCAGCGGACCTAGCGGGAACGGGGAGCTGTTTTTT	CASGPSGNGELFF
few	NA	TRBV4-3	TRBJ2-1	TGCGCCAGCAGCCAAGGCCGGGTTTCCAATGAGCAGTTCTTC	CASSQGRVSNEQFF
NA	TRBD2	TRBV12-3/TRBV12-4	TRBJ2-3	TGTGCCAGCAGAACGGGAGGACCCACAGATACGCAGTATTTT	CASRTGGPTDTQYF
NA	NA	TRBV12-3/TRBV12-4	TRBJ2-3	TGTGCCAGCACCTATCGAGGAGTGGATACGCAGTATTTT	CASTYRGVDTQYF
many	TRBD1	TRBV12-3/TRBV12-4	TRBJ1-4	TGTGCCAGCAGTAGGACAGGGGGCACTAATGAAAAACTGTTTTTT	CASSRTGGTNEKLFF
NA	NA	TRBV18	TRBJ2-3	TGTGCCAGCTCACCGGGTGCGCAAGATACGCAGTATTTT	CASSPGAQDTQYF
NA	NA	TRBV12-3/TRBV12-4	TRBJ2-5	TGTGCCAGCAGTCCCAAGTTACAAGAGACCCAGTACTTC	CASSPKLQETQYF
few	NA	TRBV10-1	TRBJ2-2	TGCGCCAGCAGTGAGTCGCGGCCAGGGGTTGCGGCGAACACCGGGGAGCTGTTTTTT	CASSESRPGVAANTGELFF
NA	NA	TRBV20-1	TRBJ2-3	TGCAGTGCTAGGGGACTGCTTTTTGAGGGGGATACGCAGTATTTT	CSARGLLFEGDTQYF
many	TRBD1	TRBV29-1	TRBJ1-5	TGCAGCGTTTCAGGGGGCGGTGGGCCCCAGCATTTT	CSVSGGGGPQHF
NA	NA	TRBV5-1	TRBJ1-2	TGCGCCAGCAGCTCGGGGGACTATGGCTACACCTTC	CASSSGDYGYTF
many	NA	TRBV20-1	TRBJ2-5	TGCAGTGCCACCGAGGGGTGGGAGACCCAGTACTTC	CSATEGWETQYF
NA	NA	TRBV28	TRBJ1-4	TGTGCCAGCAACCGGGTCCCGGGAGGTCTGTTTTTT	CASNRVPGGLFF
many	TRBD1	TRBV5-6	TRBJ1-2	TGTGCCAGCAGCCTGCAGGGGGGTTATAGCTATGGCTACACCTTC	CASSLQGGYSYGYTF
few	TRBD1	TRBV29-1	TRBJ1-2	TGCAGCGTTGACCCGACAGGGGAGTATGGCTACACCTTC	CSVDPTGEYGYTF
few	TRBD2	TRBV18	TRBJ2-1	TGTGCCAGCTCACGACGGACTAGCGCCCTCGGAAATGAGCAGTTCTTC	CASSRRTSALGNEQFF
NA	NA	TRBV20-1	TRBJ2-3	TGCAGTGAGGGAGTTAGCACAGATACGCAGTATTTT	CSEGVSTDTQYF
few	NA	TRBV20-1	TRBJ1-4	TGCAGTGCAGCGGAGTATGGGGAAAAACTGTTTTTT	CSAAEYGEKLFF
few	TRBD1	TRBV28	TRBJ1-4	TGTGCCAGCAGCTCAGGGGGGCTAGGAGAAAAACTGTTTTTT	CASSSGGLGEKLFF
few	TRBD2	TRBV4-1	TRBJ2-4	TGCGCCAGCAGCCACGCTAGCGGGGGGCTAGTAGCCAAAAACATTCAGTACTTC	CASSHASGGLVAKNIQYF
NA	TRBD2	TRBV5-5	TRBJ2-7	TGTGCCAGCAGCTTGAGGGGAGGGCAGATATTCTACGAGCAGTACTTC	CASSLRGGQIFYEQYF
NA	TRBD1	TRBV4-3	TRBJ2-6	TGCGCCAGCAGCCAAGAGGCGACAGGGGCTTCTGGGGCCAACGTCCTGACTTTC	CASSQEATGASGANVLTF
NA	NA	TRBV29-1	TRBJ1-5	TGCAGCGCCTCCCGGGACGGTAGGGATCAGCCCCAGCATTTT	CSASRDGRDQPQHF
NA	TRBD2	TRBV3-1	TRBJ2-3	TGTGCCAGCAGCTCCGGGACTAGCGGCACAGATACGCAGTATTTT	CASSSGTSGTDTQYF
many	NA	TRBV7-8	TRBJ1-1	TGTGCCAGCAGCTTAGCCTACAGGGACACTGAAGCTTTCTTT	CASSLAYRDTEAFF
NA	TRBD1	TRBV29-1	TRBJ1-1	TGCAGCGTATCACAGGACAGGCTGAACACTGAAGCTTTCTTT	CSVSQDRLNTEAFF
NA	TRBD1	TRBV20-1	TRBJ2-5	TGCAGTGCTAGGGGGACAGGGCAAGAGACCCAGTACTTC	CSARGTGQETQYF
few	NA	TRBV29-1	TRBJ2-3	TGCAGCGTTGGTAAGACAGATACGCAGTATTTT	CSVGKTDTQYF
NA	NA	TRBV5-6	TRBJ2-2	TGTGCCAGCACCTCTCCCGGGGAGCTGTTTTTT	CASTSPGELFF
NA	NA	TRBV20-1	TRBJ2-6	TGCAGTGCTAGGGGCAGGGCCTTCAACTCTGGGGCCAACGTCCTGACTTTC	CSARGRAFNSGANVLTF
NA	NA	TRBV4-3	TRBJ1-6	TGCGCCAGCAGCGAAGGCGGACGAGACTCACCCCTCCACTTT	CASSEGGRDSPLHF
many	NA	TRBV12-3/TRBV12-4	TRBJ2-7	TGTGCCAGCACCCGGGACGGAACCTACGAGCAGTACTTC	CASTRDGTYEQYF
NA	NA	TRBV27	TRBJ2-7	TGTGCCAGCAGTTTTGCCCAGGGATACGAGCAGTACTTC	CASSFAQGYEQYF
many	NA	TRBV10-3	TRBJ1-1	TGTGCCATCAGTGGACCAGGGGTGGCTTTCTTT	CAISGPGVAFF
NA	NA	TRBV10-3	TRBJ1-5	TGTGCCAGCTTCGACGGTAGCAATCAGCCCCAGCATTTT	CASFDGSNQPQHF
NA	NA	TRBV6-1	TRBJ2-4	TGTGCCAGCAGTGAATCTTACAGGGCCGCCAAAAACATTCAGTACTTC	CASSESYRAAKNIQYF
NA	NA	TRBV7-9	TRBJ2-3	TGTGCCAGCAGCTTAGCAAAGGATACGCAGTATTTT	CASSLAKDTQYF
NA	TRBD2	TRBV6-2/TRBV6-3	TRBJ2-2	TGTGCCAGCAGGGGACTAGCGACCGGGGAGCTGTTTTTT	CASRGLATGELFF
NA	TRBD1	TRBV12-3/TRBV12-4	TRBJ2-3	TGTGCCAGCAGTTCCGGACAGGGCACAGATACGCAGTATTTT	CASSSGQGTDTQYF
few	NA	TRBV7-3	TRBJ2-3	TGTGCCAGCAGCTTATCACAGGACACAGATACGCAGTATTTT	CASSLSQDTDTQYF
NA	TRBD2	TRBV9	TRBJ2-3	TGTGCCAGCAGCGTAGGGGTAGCGGGAGGGAGCACAGATACGCAGTATTTT	CASSVGVAGGSTDTQYF
few	TRBD1	TRBV4-3	TRBJ1-2	TGCGCCAGCAGCCAAGCTCGACAGGGCAACTATGGCTACACCTTC	CASSQARQGNYGYTF
NA	NA	TRBV7-4	TRBJ2-6	TGTGCCAGCTGCGAGCAGGCACAGGGTCTCATTTCTGGGGCCAACGTCCTGACTTTC	CASCEQAQGLISGANVLTF